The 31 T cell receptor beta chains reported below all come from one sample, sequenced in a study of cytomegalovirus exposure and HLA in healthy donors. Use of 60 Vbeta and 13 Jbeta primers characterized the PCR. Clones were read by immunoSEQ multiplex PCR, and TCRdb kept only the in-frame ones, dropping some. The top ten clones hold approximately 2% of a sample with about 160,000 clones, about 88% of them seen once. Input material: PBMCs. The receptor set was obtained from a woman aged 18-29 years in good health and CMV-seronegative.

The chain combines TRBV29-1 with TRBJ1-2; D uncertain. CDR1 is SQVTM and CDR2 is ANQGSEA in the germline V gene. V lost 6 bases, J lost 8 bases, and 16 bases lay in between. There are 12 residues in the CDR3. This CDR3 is CSVYGQSRGYTF. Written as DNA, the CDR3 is TGCAGCGTCTATGGGCAGTCTCGCGGCTACACCTTC.

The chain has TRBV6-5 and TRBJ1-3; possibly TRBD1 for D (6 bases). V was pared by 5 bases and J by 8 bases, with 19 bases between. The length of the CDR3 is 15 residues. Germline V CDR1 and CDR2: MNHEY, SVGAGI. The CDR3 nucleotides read TGTGCCAGCAGTACCGGGACAAGGATCGAGGACACCATATATTTT. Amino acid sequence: CASSTGTRIEDTIYF.

CDR3 in amino acids: CASSIPTLDTQYF. The DNA for the CDR3 is TGTGCCAGTAGTATACCCACTTTGGATACGCAGTATTTT. The chain has TRBV19 and TRBJ2-3; no clear D gene. The CDR3 has 13 amino acids. Germline V gene data show CDR1 as LNHDA and CDR2 as SQIVND (reference sequence). V lost 2 bases and J 6 bases, leaving 9 bases between the germline ends.

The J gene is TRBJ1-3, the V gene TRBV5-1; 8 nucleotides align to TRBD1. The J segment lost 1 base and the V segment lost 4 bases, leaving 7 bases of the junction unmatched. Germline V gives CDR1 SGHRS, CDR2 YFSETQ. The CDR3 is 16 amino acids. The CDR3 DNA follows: TGCGCCAGCAGCCCAGGAGGGACAGGATCTGGAAACACCATATATTTT. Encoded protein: CASSPGGTGSGNTIYF.

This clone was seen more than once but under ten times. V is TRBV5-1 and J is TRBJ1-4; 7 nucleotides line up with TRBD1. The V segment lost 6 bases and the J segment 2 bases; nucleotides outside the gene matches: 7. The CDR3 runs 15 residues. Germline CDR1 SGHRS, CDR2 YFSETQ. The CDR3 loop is CASTSLTGTNEKLFF. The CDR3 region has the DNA TGCGCCAGCACCTCGTTGACAGGGACTAATGAAAAACTGTTTTTT.

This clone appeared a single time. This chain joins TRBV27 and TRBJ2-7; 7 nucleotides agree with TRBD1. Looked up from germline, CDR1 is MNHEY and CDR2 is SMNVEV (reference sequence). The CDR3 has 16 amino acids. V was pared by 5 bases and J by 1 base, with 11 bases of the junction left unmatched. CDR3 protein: CASSTITTGKSYEQYF. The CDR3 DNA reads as TGTGCCAGCAGTACAATAACGACAGGGAAGTCCTACGAGCAGTACTTC.

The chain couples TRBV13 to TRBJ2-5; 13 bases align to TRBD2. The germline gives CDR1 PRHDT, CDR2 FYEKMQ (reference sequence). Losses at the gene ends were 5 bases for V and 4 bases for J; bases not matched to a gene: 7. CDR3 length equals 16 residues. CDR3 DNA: TGTGCCAGCAGCGCCCGGACTAGCGGGGGCCTAGAGACCCAGTACTTC. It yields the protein CASSARTSGGLETQYF.

DNA for the CDR3: TGTGCCAGCAGTACACAGGGGACTGAAGCTTTCTTT. Protein sequence: CASSTQGTEAFF. The rearrangement uses TRBV2 and TRBJ1-1; 7 positions match TRBD1. CDR3 size: 12 residues. V was clipped by 5 bases and J by 5 bases; unmatched bases: 2. Germline-derived CDR1 and CDR2 are SNHLY and FYNNEI.

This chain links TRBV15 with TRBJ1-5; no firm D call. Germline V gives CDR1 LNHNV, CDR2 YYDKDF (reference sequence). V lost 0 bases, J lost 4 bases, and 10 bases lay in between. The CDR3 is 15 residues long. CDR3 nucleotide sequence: TGTGCCACCAGCAGAGATTGGGAGGTAAATCAGCCCCAGCATTTT. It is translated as CATSRDWEVNQPQHF.

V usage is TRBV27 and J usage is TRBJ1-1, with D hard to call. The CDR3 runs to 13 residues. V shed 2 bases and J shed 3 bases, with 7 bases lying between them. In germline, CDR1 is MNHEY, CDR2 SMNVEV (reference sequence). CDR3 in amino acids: CASSLGRDTEAFF. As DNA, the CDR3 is TGTGCCAGCAGTTTAGGGAGGGACACTGAAGCTTTCTTT.

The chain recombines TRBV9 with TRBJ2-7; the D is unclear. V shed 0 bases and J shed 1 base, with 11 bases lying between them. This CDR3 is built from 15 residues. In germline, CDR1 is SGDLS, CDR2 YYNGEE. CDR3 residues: CASSVGQEPSYEQYF. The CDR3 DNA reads TGTGCCAGCAGCGTAGGGCAGGAACCATCCTACGAGCAGTACTTC.

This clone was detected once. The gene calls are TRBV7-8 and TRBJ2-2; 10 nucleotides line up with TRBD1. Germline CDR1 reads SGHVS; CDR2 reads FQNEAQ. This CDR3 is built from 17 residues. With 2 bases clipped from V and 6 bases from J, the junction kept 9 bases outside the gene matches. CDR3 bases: TGTGCCAGCAGCTTACCGGGACAGGGGCGCGTCTCCGGGGAGCTGTTTTTT. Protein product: CASSLPGQGRVSGELFF. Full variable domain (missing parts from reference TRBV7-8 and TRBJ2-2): GAGVSQSPRYKVAKRGQDVALRCDPISGHVSLFWYQQALGQGPEFLTYFQNEAQLDKSGLPSDRFFAERPEGSVSTLKIQRTQQEDSAVYLCASSLPGQGRVSGELFFGEGSRLTVL.

The CDR3 region has the DNA TGCAGTGCTAGACAGAACACTGAAGCTTTCTTT. Its translation is CSARQNTEAFF. The rearrangement links TRBV20-1 to TRBJ1-1; no clear D. This CDR3 is built from 11 residues. V was trimmed by 2 bases and J by 1 base, leaving 2 bases between them. Germline V gives CDR1 DFQATT, CDR2 SNEGSKA (reference sequence).

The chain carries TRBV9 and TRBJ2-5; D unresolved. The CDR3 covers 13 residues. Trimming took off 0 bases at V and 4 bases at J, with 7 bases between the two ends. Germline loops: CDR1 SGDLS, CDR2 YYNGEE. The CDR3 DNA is TGTGCCAGCAGCGTAGCTACGGGAGAGACCCAGTACTTC. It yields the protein CASSVATGETQYF.

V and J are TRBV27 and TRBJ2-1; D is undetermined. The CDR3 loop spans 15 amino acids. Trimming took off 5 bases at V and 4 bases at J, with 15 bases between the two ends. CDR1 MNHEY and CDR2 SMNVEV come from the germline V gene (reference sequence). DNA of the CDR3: TGTGCCAGCAGTACCGCGTTTAGCAGATACAATGAGCAGTTCTTC. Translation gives CASSTAFSRYNEQFF.

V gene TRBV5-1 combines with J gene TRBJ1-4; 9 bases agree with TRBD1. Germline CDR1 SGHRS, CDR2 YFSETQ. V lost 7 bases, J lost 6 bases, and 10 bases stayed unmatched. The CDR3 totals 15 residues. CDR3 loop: CASGLTGGGDEKLFF. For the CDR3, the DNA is TGCGCCAGCGGCCTTACAGGGGGCGGCGATGAAAAACTGTTTTTT.

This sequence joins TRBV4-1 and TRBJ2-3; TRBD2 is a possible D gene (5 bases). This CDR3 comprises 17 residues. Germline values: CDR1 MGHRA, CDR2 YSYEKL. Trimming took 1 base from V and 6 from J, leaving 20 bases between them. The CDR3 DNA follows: TGCGCCAGCAGCCAAGGGCGGGCCCCGAGATTCGACGATACGCAGTATTTT. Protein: CASSQGRAPRFDDTQYF.

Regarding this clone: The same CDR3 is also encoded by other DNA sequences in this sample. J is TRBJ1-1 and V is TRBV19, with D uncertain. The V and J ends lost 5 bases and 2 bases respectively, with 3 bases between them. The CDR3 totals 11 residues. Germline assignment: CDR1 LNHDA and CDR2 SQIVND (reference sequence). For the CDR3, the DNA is TGTGCCAGTAGTTTAAACACTGAAGCTTTCTTT. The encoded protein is CASSLNTEAFF.

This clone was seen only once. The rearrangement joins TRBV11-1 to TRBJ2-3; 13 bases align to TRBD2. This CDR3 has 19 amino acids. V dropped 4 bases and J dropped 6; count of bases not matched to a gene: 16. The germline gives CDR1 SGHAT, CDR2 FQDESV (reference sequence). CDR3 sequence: CASSSTTSGRIGRSDTQYF. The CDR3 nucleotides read TGTGCCAGCAGCTCGACGACTAGCGGGAGGATTGGGCGGTCGGATACGCAGTATTTT.

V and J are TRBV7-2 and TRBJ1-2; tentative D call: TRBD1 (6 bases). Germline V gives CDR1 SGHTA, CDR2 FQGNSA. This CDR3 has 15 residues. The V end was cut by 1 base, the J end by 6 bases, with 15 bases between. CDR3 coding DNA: TGTGCCAGCAGCTTAGAGGGGGGGCGCTGGGATGGCTACACCTTC. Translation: CASSLEGGRWDGYTF.

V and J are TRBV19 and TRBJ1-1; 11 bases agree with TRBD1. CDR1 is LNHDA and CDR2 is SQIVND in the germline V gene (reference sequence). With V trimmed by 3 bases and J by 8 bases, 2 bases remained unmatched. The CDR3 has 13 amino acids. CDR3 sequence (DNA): TGTGCCAGTAGTATGGACAGGGGGCTAGAAGCTTTCTTT. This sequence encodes CASSMDRGLEAFF.

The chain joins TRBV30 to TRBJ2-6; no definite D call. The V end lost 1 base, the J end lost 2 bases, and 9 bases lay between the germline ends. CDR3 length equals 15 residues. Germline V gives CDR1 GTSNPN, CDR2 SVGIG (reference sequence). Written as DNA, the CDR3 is TGTGCCTGGAGTGGGGCCCGAGCTGGGGCCAACGTCCTGACTTTC. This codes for CAWSGARAGANVLTF. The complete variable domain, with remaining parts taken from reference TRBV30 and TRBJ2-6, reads SQTIHQWPATLVQPVGSPLSLECTVEGTSNPNLYWYRQAAGRGLQLLFYSVGIGQISSEVPQNLSASRPQDRQFILSSKKLLLSDSGFYLCAWSGARAGANVLTFGAGSRLTVL.

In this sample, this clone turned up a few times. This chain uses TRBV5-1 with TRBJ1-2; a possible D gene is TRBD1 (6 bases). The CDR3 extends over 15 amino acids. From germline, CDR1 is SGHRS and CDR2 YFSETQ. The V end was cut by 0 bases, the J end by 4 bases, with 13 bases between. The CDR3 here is CASSLDLRGGYGYTF. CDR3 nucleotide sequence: TGCGCCAGCAGCTTGGACCTACGAGGGGGCTATGGCTACACCTTC.

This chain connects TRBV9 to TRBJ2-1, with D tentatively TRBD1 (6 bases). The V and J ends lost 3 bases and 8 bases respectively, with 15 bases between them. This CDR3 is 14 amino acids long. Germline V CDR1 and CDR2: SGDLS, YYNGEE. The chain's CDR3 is CASSGGQMVDEQFF. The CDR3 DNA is TGTGCCAGCAGCGGAGGACAGATGGTAGATGAGCAGTTCTTC. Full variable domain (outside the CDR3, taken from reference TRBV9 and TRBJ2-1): DSGVTQTPKHLITATGQRVTLRCSPRSGDLSVYWYQQSLDQGLQFLIQYYNGEERAKGNILERFSAQQFPDLHSELNLSSLELGDSALYFCASSGGQMVDEQFFGPGTRLTVL.

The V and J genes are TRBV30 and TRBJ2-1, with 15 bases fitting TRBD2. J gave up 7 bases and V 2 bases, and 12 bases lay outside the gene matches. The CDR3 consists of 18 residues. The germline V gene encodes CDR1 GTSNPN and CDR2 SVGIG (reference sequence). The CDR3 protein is CAWSKEGSGTSGRNEQFF. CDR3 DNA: TGTGCCTGGAGTAAAGAAGGCTCCGGGACTAGCGGGAGGAATGAGCAGTTCTTC.

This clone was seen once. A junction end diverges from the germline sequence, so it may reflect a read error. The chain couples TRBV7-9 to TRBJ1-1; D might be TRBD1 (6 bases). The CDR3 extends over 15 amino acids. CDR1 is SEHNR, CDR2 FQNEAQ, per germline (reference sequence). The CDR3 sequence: CASSLKQGMNPEAFF. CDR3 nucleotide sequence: TGTGCCAGCAGCTTGAAACAGGGAATGAACCCTGAAGCTTTCTTT.

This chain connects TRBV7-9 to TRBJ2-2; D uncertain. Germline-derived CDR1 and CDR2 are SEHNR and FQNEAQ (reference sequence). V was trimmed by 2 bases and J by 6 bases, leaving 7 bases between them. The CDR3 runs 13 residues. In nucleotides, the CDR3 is TGTGCCAGCAGCTTAAATCCCGCCGGGGAGCTGTTTTTT. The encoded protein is CASSLNPAGELFF.

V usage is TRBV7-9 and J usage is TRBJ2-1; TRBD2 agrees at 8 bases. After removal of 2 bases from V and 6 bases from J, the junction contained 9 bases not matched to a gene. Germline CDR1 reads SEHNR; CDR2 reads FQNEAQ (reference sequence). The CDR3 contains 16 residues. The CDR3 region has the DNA TGTGCCAGCAGCTTAATAGCGGGGCCGGGGACCAATGAGCAGTTCTTC. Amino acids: CASSLIAGPGTNEQFF.

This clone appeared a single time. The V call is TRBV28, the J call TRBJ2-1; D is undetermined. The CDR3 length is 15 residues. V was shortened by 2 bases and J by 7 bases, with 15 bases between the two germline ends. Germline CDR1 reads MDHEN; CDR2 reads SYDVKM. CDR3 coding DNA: TGTGCCAGCAGTTTAACCGGCGGATATGTGAATGAGCAGTTCTTC. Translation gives CASSLTGGYVNEQFF. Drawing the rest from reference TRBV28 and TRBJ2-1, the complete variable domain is DVKVTQSSRYLVKRTGEKVFLECVQDMDHENMFWYRQDPGLGLRLIYFSYDVKMKEKGDIPEGYSVSREKKERFSLILESASTNQTSMYLCASSLTGGYVNEQFFGPGTRLTVL.

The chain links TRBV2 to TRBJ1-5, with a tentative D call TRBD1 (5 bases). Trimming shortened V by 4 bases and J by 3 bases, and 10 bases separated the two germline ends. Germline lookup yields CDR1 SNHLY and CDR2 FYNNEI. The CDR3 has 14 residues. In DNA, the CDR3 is TGTGCCAGCAGTGTTGGGGGGAACAATCAGCCCCAGCATTTT. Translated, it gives CASSVGGNNQPQHF. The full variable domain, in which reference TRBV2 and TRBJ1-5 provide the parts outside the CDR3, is EPEVTQTPSHQVTQMGQEVILRCVPISNHLYFYWYRQILGQKVEFLVSFYNNEISEKSEIFDDQFSVERPDGSNFTLKIRSTKLEDSAMYFCASSVGGNNQPQHFGDGTRLSIL.

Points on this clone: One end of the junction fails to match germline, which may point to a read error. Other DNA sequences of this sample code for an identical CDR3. CDR3 sequence reads: CASSLLPYGSFDNEQFF. The CDR3 bases are TGTGCTAGCAGCTTGCTTCCCTACGGGAGCTTCGACAATGAGCAGTTCTTC. V usage is TRBV7-7 and J usage is TRBJ2-1; D is perhaps TRBD2 (6 bases). Germline V gives CDR1 SSHAT, CDR2 FNYEAQ (reference sequence). This CDR3 comprises 17 residues.